The present TCR beta chain was sequenced within a study of Ad26.COV2.S vaccination and SARS-CoV-2 variants (dated by TCRdb to about 2021). For context, the study as a whole: Donors in the vaccine arm were drawn from COV1001, a multicentre, randomized, double-blind, placebo-controlled phase I-IIa trial testing Ad26.COV2.S in healthy adults. Dosing of Ad26.COV2.S was intramuscular, at either 5x10^10 or 1x10^11 viral particles, delivered as one shot or as two shots spaced 56 days apart. TCRbeta repertoire sequencing was used to assess the specificity and breadth of SARS-CoV-2-reactive T cell receptors after Ad26.COV2.S vaccination. The TCR-sequenced set comprised about 30 samples: approximately 19 Ad26.COV2.S vaccine recipients, 5 placebo recipients and 8 SARS-CoV-2 convalescent individuals. Trial participants were randomized into five groups of five, in which low-dose or high-dose Ad26.COV2.S was given once or twice, or placebo was given on both occasions. Blinding of investigators to trial group allocation was maintained during experiments and outcome assessment. Here is what the overall study found, with its caveats: After vaccination, substantial breadth of spike-specific CD8+ and CD4+ T cell responses was reported. Non-spike TCR breadth was comparable between vaccine and placebo recipients, consistent with the vaccine containing only spike. Ad26.COV2.S recipients had higher spike-specific TCR breadth than placebo recipients (P = 0.0014). The study was not powered to compare responses between vaccine doses or regimens. It was noted by the authors that total T cell responses may have been underestimated by the TCR breadth and depth analyses.

V is trimmed back by 0 bases and J by 3 bases, and the junction contains 4 bases that no gene match accounts for. Its CDR3 holds 16 amino acids, cysteine through phenylalanine. Just the 48-base CDR3 DNA is kept, in frame starting at base 1. In the germline V gene, CDR1 corresponds to SGHVS and CDR2 to FNYEAQ. This specimen's treatment or condition label, interpreted: around 19 received Ad26.COV2.S at low or high dose, single or two shots; five or six received placebo; per-sample allocation not given. Repertoires of vaccine and placebo recipients were sequenced from samples taken on day 63 after the first injection. In Cohort 1b, roughly 26 adults aged 18-55 years were enrolled at a single site in Boston, USA, between 29 July and 7 August 2020. Ad26.COV2.S consisted of a replication-incompetent adenovirus type 26 vector by which a prefusion-stabilized SARS-CoV-2 spike protein from the original Wuhan strain was expressed.

The immunoSEQ Assay was used to sequence TCRbeta CDR3 regions. After extraction, genomic DNA underwent amplification by bias-controlled multiplex PCR, followed by high-throughput sequencing. Turning to the authors' computational methods: To quantify the absolute abundance of each unique TCRbeta CDR3 region, sequences were collapsed and filtered. T cell fraction was estimated by normalizing TCRbeta template counts to usable DNA, which was measured by amplifying reference genes present in all nucleated cells. Repertoire TCRs were annotated as SARS-CoV-2-specific by exact matching of V gene, CDR3 amino acid sequence and J gene to a known reactive TCR set. The reference SARS-CoV-2 TCR set came from MIRA and was filtered for enrichment in COVID-19-positive ImmuneCODE repertoires, removing public or cross-reactive TCRs. Using the MIRA antigens, annotated TCRs were further analysed by specific ORF or by position within an ORF. Breadth was defined as the number of annotated unique rearrangements divided by the total number of unique productive rearrangements, and depth was defined as the summed frequency of the annotated unique rearrangements. Two-sided Wilcoxon rank-sum tests were used to compare TCR breadth between groups. This immuneACCESS table, as held by TCRdb, lists in-frame sequences with V and J called but not all clones. Of the missing ones, under half trace to an unresolved V gene in checked studies; the others have no known cause. That table is the source of V, J and clone size, and D and trimming were worked out from the DNA. This sample gives about 480,000 clones in total; around 90% of them show up just once. The ten largest clones represent around 13% of the sample.

As to this clone: Its antigen target is currently unknown. The sample holds no much larger clone one base away, and base qualities are not on file.

Sequences were derived from peripheral blood, sampled in a trial of Ad26.COV2.S vaccine versus placebo. The sequence came from a person aged 18-65 years who received the Ad26.COV2.S COVID-19 vaccine or a placebo. The rearranged segments are TRBV7-6 and TRBJ2-1; 8 junctional bases match TRBD2. The DNA is as follows: TGTGCCAGCAGCTTAGCGCAGAGCGGGAGCTACAATGAGCAGTTCTTC. It translates as CASSLAQSGSYNEQFF.